The TCR beta chain under discussion was sequenced for a study of early T cells in non-severe SARS-CoV-2 infection (dated by TCRdb to the early 2020s). Regarding the study in general: TCR sequencing used bulk RNA from unsorted whole blood, so alpha and beta chains could not be paired.

This clonotype was detected many times. Its specific antigen is unknown. Base quality data are lacking; no much larger clone is found one base away. This was a case-control study nested in a cohort of healthcare workers in London, UK, who had nasopharyngeal swab PCR tests and blood samples taken every week. Healthcare workers were recruited during the week of the UK lockdown, between 23 and 31 March 2020, and followed weekly for up to roughly 15 weeks. CDR1 SQVTM and CDR2 ANQGSEA are derived from the germline V gene. V and J lose 5 bases and 3 bases, and a span of 10 bases separates them. The cysteine opens and the phenylalanine closes a CDR3 of 12 amino acids. This entry keeps only the CDR3 DNA: 36 bases, framed from base 1. On the study overall, not on this receptor specifically: Matching against VDJdb was skewed toward anti-spike CD8 responses, likely underestimated virus-specific expansions, and missed private and CD4 specificities.

Library preparation used 5' RACE. For sequencing, a NextSeq 500 was employed. In the TCR library protocol, unique molecular identifiers were attached to individual cDNA molecules to correct for PCR bias and sequencing error. Both TCR alpha and beta chains were sequenced, and tight co-correlation was observed between alpha and beta sequence abundances in each sample. For the original study's pipeline: Decombinator V4 was used to annotate the V gene, J gene and CDR3 of the TCR sequences. Expanded TCRs were defined as changing significantly between any two time points under a Poisson model with p below 0.0001. Abundances of TCRs were expressed as counts per million after normalisation to the total number of TCRs sequenced in each sample. MAIT TCRs were defined by TRAV1-2 paired with TRAJ12, TRAJ20 or TRAJ33, and iNKT TCRs by TRAV10 paired with TRAJ18. VDJdb, accessed on 1 November 2021, was searched for TCRs annotated for CMV, EBV and SARS-CoV-2, and TCRs annotated for more than one antigen were excluded. In-frame beta chains were kept once TCRdb had trimmed the public reads at Q25 with fastp and called clones with MiXCR. Rows with one shared CDR3 protein collapse into an entry with the most common genes and DNA. These V and J calls rely on TCRdb rather than the paper's analysis. In all, the sample holds under 80,000 distinct CDR3 sequences, and around 10% of those were seen once. The top ten clones comprise 3.5% to 4% of the sample.

The TCR sequence derives from an adult who was a healthcare worker with PCR-confirmed SARS-CoV-2 infection or an uninfected control (not recorded which). The chain was built from TRBV29-1 and TRBJ1-2; no D segment can be confidently identified. The sequencing input was whole blood. The CDR3 region reads CSVMSADYGYTF. The base sequence is TGCAGCGTTATGTCAGCGGACTATGGCTACACCTTC. Supplemented by the reference TRBV29-1 and TRBJ1-2 proteins around the CDR3, the complete variable domain is SAVISQKPSRDICQRGTSLTIQCQVDSQVTMMFWYRQQPGQSLTLIATANQGSEATYESGFVIDKFPISRPNLTFSTLTVSNMSPEDSSIYLCSVMSADYGYTFGSGTRLTVV.